These T cell receptor beta chains were read from a single sample in a study of T cell changes during pregnancy in multiple sclerosis. The assay was immunoSEQ multiplex PCR, and TCRdb's table has in-frame clones only and misses some. The table includes some 48,000 clones, approximately 95% detected once. Sequenced here: CD8+ T cells from peripheral blood mononuclear cells, sampled in the first trimester of pregnancy. The receptors were gathered from a female donor with multiple sclerosis, enrolled in a pregnancy study. CDR3s include the opening cysteine and the closing phenylalanine or tryptophan. Fields, in order: J gene, V gene, clone size, D gene, CDR3 protein, CDR3 DNA. The D gene is left open where the match is weak. Clone size is given for some rows only: seen once, a few or many times, or a class if the clone is expanded.

J gene: TRBJ2-2; V gene: TRBV7-6; clone size: once; D gene: .; CDR3 protein: CASSLEAGLMTGELFF; CDR3 DNA: TGTGCCAGCAGCTTAGAAGCAGGGCTAATGACCGGGGAGCTGTTTTTT
J gene: TRBJ2-7; V gene: TRBV5-8; clone size: .; D gene: .; CDR3 protein: CASSFIDEQYF; CDR3 DNA: TGTGCCAGCAGCTTTATCGACGAGCAGTACTTC
J gene: TRBJ1-5; V gene: TRBV19; clone size: .; D gene: .; CDR3 protein: CASSPTPRGGNQPQHF; CDR3 DNA: TGTGCCAGTAGTCCAACCCCCAGGGGCGGCAATCAGCCCCAGCATTTT
J gene: TRBJ1-2; V gene: TRBV5-6; clone size: .; D gene: TRBD1; CDR3 protein: CASTPGGASGYTF; CDR3 DNA: TGTGCCAGCACCCCAGGGGGCGCGTCGGGCTACACCTTC
J gene: TRBJ1-3; V gene: TRBV7-9; clone size: .; D gene: .; CDR3 protein: CASSFATGPRTGNTIYF; CDR3 DNA: TGTGCCAGCAGCTTTGCCACAGGCCCGCGGACCGGAAACACCATATATTTT
J gene: TRBJ1-1; V gene: TRBV5-4; clone size: .; D gene: .; CDR3 protein: CASSLAGNTEAFF; CDR3 DNA: TGTGCCAGCAGCTTGGCGGGGAACACTGAAGCTTTCTTT
J gene: TRBJ1-1; V gene: TRBV10-3; clone size: .; D gene: .; CDR3 protein: CATCEGYMNTEAFF; CDR3 DNA: TGTGCCACCTGCGAGGGATACATGAACACTGAAGCTTTCTTT
J gene: TRBJ2-2; V gene: TRBV6-6; clone size: .; D gene: TRBD2; CDR3 protein: CASTGLAGTGELFF; CDR3 DNA: TGTGCCAGCACGGGACTAGCGGGAACCGGGGAGCTGTTTTTT
J gene: TRBJ2-1; V gene: TRBV29-1; clone size: .; D gene: TRBD2; CDR3 protein: CSVRSGSGHNEQFF; CDR3 DNA: TGCAGCGTCCGAAGCGGGAGTGGTCACAATGAGCAGTTCTTC
J gene: TRBJ1-5; V gene: TRBV9; clone size: .; D gene: .; CDR3 protein: CASSVGSGNQPQHF; CDR3 DNA: TGTGCCAGCAGCGTAGGTTCGGGCAATCAGCCCCAGCATTTT
J gene: TRBJ1-4; V gene: TRBV28; clone size: .; D gene: .; CDR3 protein: CASSLLGGATNEKLFF; CDR3 DNA: TGTGCCAGCAGTTTATTAGGGGGTGCAACTAATGAAAAACTGTTTTTT
J gene: TRBJ1-5; V gene: TRBV27; clone size: .; D gene: .; CDR3 protein: CASSLRPPGGNQPQHF; CDR3 DNA: TGTGCCAGCAGTTTAAGGCCCCCAGGGGGCAATCAGCCCCAGCATTTT
J gene: TRBJ2-1; V gene: TRBV5-1; clone size: .; D gene: TRBD2; CDR3 protein: CASNIAGTYNEQFF; CDR3 DNA: TGCGCCAGCAATATAGCGGGAACATACAATGAGCAGTTCTTC
J gene: TRBJ1-3; V gene: TRBV25-1; clone size: .; D gene: TRBD1; CDR3 protein: CASSGTWDSSGNTIYF; CDR3 DNA: TGTGCCAGCAGTGGGACCTGGGACAGTTCTGGAAACACCATATATTTT
J gene: TRBJ2-1; V gene: TRBV12-5; clone size: .; D gene: TRBD1; CDR3 protein: CASGLAPGQGNEQFF; CDR3 DNA: TGTGCTAGTGGTTTGGCACCGGGACAGGGAAATGAGCAGTTCTTC
J gene: TRBJ1-4; V gene: TRBV2; clone size: .; D gene: .; CDR3 protein: CASTRPAGTSGEKLFF; CDR3 DNA: TGTGCCAGCACCCGCCCCGCCGGGACTTCTGGTGAAAAACTGTTTTTT
J gene: TRBJ2-7; V gene: TRBV4-2; clone size: .; D gene: TRBD2; CDR3 protein: CASSRLATSYEQYF; CDR3 DNA: TGTGCCAGCAGCCGACTAGCGACTTCCTACGAGCAGTACTTC
J gene: TRBJ2-1; V gene: TRBV5-1; clone size: few; D gene: TRBD2; CDR3 protein: CASERTSGSYNEQFF; CDR3 DNA: TGCGCCAGCGAGCGGACTAGCGGGTCCTACAATGAGCAGTTCTTC
J gene: TRBJ2-3; V gene: TRBV7-2; clone size: .; D gene: .; CDR3 protein: CASSPPPTGTDTQYF; CDR3 DNA: TGTGCCAGCAGCCCGCCCCCCACTGGCACAGATACGCAGTATTTT
J gene: TRBJ2-3; V gene: TRBV5-6; clone size: .; D gene: .; CDR3 protein: CASSFTGFPADTQYF; CDR3 DNA: TGTGCCAGCAGTTTTACGGGGTTTCCAGCCGATACGCAGTATTTT
J gene: TRBJ2-1; V gene: TRBV20-1; clone size: .; D gene: .; CDR3 protein: CSADAGREQFF; CDR3 DNA: TGCAGTGCGGACGCAGGGCGTGAGCAGTTCTTC
J gene: TRBJ1-1; V gene: TRBV28; clone size: .; D gene: TRBD1; CDR3 protein: CASSSGQGFGTEAFF; CDR3 DNA: TGTGCCAGCAGTTCGGGACAGGGTTTCGGGACTGAAGCTTTCTTT
J gene: TRBJ2-1; V gene: TRBV6-5; clone size: .; D gene: TRBD2; CDR3 protein: CASSKVGGLNGEQFF; CDR3 DNA: TGTGCCAGCAGTAAGGTGGGAGGGCTTAACGGGGAGCAGTTCTTC
J gene: TRBJ1-4; V gene: TRBV7-9; clone size: .; D gene: .; CDR3 protein: CASAWLAGPTNEKLFF; CDR3 DNA: TGTGCCAGCGCGTGGTTGGCGGGACCAACTAATGAAAAACTGTTTTTT
J gene: TRBJ2-5; V gene: TRBV27; clone size: .; D gene: .; CDR3 protein: CASSFAGKEVTQYF; CDR3 DNA: TGTGCCAGCAGTTTTGCAGGGAAAGAGGTGACCCAGTACTTC
J gene: TRBJ1-5; V gene: TRBV5-1; clone size: .; D gene: .; CDR3 protein: CASSPYGGEVNQPQHF; CDR3 DNA: TGCGCCAGCAGCCCCTATGGGGGGGAGGTCAATCAGCCCCAGCATTTT
J gene: TRBJ2-3; V gene: TRBV11-2; clone size: .; D gene: .; CDR3 protein: CASSLMRGSGDTQYF; CDR3 DNA: TGTGCCAGCAGCTTAATGAGAGGGTCAGGCGATACGCAGTATTTT
J gene: TRBJ1-2; V gene: TRBV27; clone size: .; D gene: .; CDR3 protein: CASSLGTGQGVIDGYTF; CDR3 DNA: TGTGCCAGCAGTTTAGGGACTGGTCAGGGAGTAATTGACGGCTACACCTTC
J gene: TRBJ2-1; V gene: TRBV27; clone size: .; D gene: TRBD2; CDR3 protein: CASSSPTSGRGNEQFF; CDR3 DNA: TGTGCCAGCAGTTCGCCGACTAGCGGGAGGGGGAATGAGCAGTTCTTC
J gene: TRBJ1-5; V gene: TRBV27; clone size: .; D gene: TRBD1; CDR3 protein: CASSFAGGGQPQHF; CDR3 DNA: TGTGCCAGCAGTTTCGCAGGGGGCGGTCAGCCCCAGCATTTT
J gene: TRBJ1-5; V gene: TRBV28; clone size: .; D gene: TRBD1; CDR3 protein: CASSPGTVYQPQHF; CDR3 DNA: TGTGCCAGCAGCCCGGGGACAGTTTATCAGCCCCAGCATTTT
J gene: TRBJ2-7; V gene: TRBV19; clone size: .; D gene: TRBD2; CDR3 protein: CASSLAGAYEQYF; CDR3 DNA: TGTGCCAGTTCACTAGCGGGAGCCTACGAGCAGTACTTC
J gene: TRBJ2-7; V gene: TRBV5-1; clone size: .; D gene: TRBD1; CDR3 protein: CASSGVSDRGYEQYF; CDR3 DNA: TGCGCCAGCAGCGGCGTCTCCGACAGGGGCTACGAGCAGTACTTC
J gene: TRBJ2-7; V gene: TRBV27; clone size: .; D gene: TRBD2; CDR3 protein: CAIVLAGGPSSYEQYF; CDR3 DNA: TGTGCCATCGTACTAGCGGGAGGGCCGAGCTCCTACGAGCAGTACTTC
J gene: TRBJ1-1; V gene: TRBV25-1; clone size: .; D gene: .; CDR3 protein: CASSLGGRWTEAFF; CDR3 DNA: TGTGCCAGCAGTCTGGGGGGGCGGTGGACTGAAGCTTTCTTT
J gene: TRBJ2-7; V gene: TRBV7-2; clone size: .; D gene: .; CDR3 protein: CASSWRRGFHEQYF; CDR3 DNA: TGTGCCAGCAGCTGGAGACGGGGTTTCCACGAGCAGTACTTC
J gene: TRBJ1-1; V gene: TRBV12-5; clone size: .; D gene: .; CDR3 protein: CASGWGTRRTEAFF; CDR3 DNA: TGTGCTAGTGGTTGGGGGACAAGGAGGACTGAAGCTTTCTTT
J gene: TRBJ2-7; V gene: TRBV4-3; clone size: .; D gene: TRBD1; CDR3 protein: CASSPGTGPSYEQYF; CDR3 DNA: TGCGCCAGCAGCCCCGGGACAGGACCATCCTACGAGCAGTACTTC
J gene: TRBJ1-3; V gene: TRBV28; clone size: .; D gene: .; CDR3 protein: CATNLQGSSSGNTIYF; CDR3 DNA: TGTGCCACCAACCTTCAGGGCAGTAGCTCTGGAAACACCATATATTTT
J gene: TRBJ2-3; V gene: TRBV7-2; clone size: .; D gene: TRBD2; CDR3 protein: CASSPGRGTDTQYF; CDR3 DNA: TGTGCCAGCAGCCCCGGGAGGGGGACAGATACGCAGTATTTT
J gene: TRBJ2-7; V gene: TRBV10-3; clone size: .; D gene: .; CDR3 protein: CAARIQDGHYEQYF; CDR3 DNA: TGTGCCGCTAGAATTCAGGACGGACACTACGAGCAGTACTTC
J gene: TRBJ2-1; V gene: TRBV9; clone size: .; D gene: .; CDR3 protein: CASSVEGQSRDNEQFF; CDR3 DNA: TGTGCCAGCAGCGTAGAAGGACAATCCCGAGACAATGAGCAGTTCTTC